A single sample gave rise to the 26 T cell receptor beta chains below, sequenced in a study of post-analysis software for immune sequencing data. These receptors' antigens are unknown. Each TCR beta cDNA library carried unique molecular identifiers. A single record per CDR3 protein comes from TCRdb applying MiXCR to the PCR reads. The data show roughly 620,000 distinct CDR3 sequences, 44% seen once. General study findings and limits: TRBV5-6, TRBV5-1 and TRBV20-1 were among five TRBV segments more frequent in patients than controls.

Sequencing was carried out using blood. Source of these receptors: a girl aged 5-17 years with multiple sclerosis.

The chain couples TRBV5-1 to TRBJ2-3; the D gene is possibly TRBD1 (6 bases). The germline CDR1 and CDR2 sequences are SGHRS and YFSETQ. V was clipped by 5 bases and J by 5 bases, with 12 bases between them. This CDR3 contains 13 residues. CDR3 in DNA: TGCGCCAGCAGACCCAACAGGGAAGATACGCAGTATTTT. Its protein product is CASRPNREDTQYF.

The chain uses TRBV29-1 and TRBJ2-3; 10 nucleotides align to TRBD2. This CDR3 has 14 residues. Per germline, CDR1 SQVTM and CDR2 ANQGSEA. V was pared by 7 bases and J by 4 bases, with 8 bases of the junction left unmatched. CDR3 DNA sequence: TGCAGCGCCAAAGCGGGAGGGCCCCCAGATACGCAGTATTTT. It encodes CSAKAGGPPDTQYF.

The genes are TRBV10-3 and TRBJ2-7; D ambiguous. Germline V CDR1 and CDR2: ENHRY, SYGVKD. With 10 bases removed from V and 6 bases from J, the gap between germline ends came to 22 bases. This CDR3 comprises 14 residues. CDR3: CATRLTELTVEQYF. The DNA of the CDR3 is TGTGCCACTCGTCTCACAGAGCTTACGGTCGAGCAGTACTTC.

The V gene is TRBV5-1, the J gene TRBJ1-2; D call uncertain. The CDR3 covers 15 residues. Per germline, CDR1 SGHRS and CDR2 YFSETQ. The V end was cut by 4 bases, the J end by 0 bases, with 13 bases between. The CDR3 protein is CASSAENGANYGYTF. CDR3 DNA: TGCGCCAGCAGCGCGGAGAACGGAGCTAACTATGGCTACACCTTC.

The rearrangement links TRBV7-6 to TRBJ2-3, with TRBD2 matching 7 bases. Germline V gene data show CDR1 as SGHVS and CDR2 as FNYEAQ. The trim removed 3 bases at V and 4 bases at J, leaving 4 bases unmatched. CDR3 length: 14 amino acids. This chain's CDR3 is CASSFGGGPDTQYF. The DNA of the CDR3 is TGTGCCAGCAGCTTCGGCGGGGGTCCAGATACGCAGTATTTT.

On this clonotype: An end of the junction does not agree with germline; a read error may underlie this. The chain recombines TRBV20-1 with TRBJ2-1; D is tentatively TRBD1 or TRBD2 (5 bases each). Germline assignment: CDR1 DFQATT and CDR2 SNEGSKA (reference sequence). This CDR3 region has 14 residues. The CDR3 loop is CSAVGESSYNGQFF. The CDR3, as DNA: TGCAGTGCCGTGGGGGAAAGCTCCTACAATGGGCAGTTCTTC.

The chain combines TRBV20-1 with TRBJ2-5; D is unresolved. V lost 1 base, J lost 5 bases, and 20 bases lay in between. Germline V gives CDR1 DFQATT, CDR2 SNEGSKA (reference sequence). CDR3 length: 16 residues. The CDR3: CSARASVSVGQETQYF. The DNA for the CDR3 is TGCAGTGCTAGAGCTTCCGTTTCCGTCGGGCAGGAGACCCAGTACTTC.

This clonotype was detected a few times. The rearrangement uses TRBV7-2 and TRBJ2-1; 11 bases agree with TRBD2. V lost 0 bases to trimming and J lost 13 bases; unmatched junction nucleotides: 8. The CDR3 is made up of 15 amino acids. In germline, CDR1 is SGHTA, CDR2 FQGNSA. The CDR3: CASSLAAVAGGVQFF. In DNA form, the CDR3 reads TGTGCCAGCAGCTTAGCGGCAGTAGCGGGAGGGGTACAGTTCTTC.

The CDR3 spells CSAHSGTGFRYEQYF. The CDR3 DNA sequence: TGCAGTGCCCATTCCGGGACGGGGTTTCGCTACGAGCAGTACTTC. The gene calls are TRBV20-1 and TRBJ2-4; possibly TRBD1 or TRBD2 for D (5 bases each). Judging by the DNA end, TRBJ2-7 fits better; the J call may be wrong. The CDR3 totals 15 residues. Germline lookup yields CDR1 DFQATT and CDR2 SNEGSKA (reference sequence).

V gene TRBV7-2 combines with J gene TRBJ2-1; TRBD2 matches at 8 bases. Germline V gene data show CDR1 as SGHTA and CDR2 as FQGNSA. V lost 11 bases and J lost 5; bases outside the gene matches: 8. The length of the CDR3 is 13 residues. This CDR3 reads CAGGRGVNNEQFF. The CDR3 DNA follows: TGTGCCGGGGGGCGGGGGGTCAACAATGAGCAGTTCTTC.

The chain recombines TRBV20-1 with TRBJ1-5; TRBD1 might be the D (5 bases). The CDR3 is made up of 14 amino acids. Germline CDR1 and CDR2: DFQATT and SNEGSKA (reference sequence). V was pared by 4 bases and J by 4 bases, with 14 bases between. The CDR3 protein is CSANSGGWNQPQHF. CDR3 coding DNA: TGCAGTGCTAATTCTGGGGGATGGAATCAGCCCCAGCATTTT.

The CDR3 DNA reads TGTGCCAGCAGCTTAGTGAGGGAAAATGGCTACACCTTC. Protein sequence: CASSLVRENGYTF. The chain links TRBV7-2 to TRBJ1-2, with unresolved D. V was pared by 1 base and J by 6 bases, with 9 bases between. The CDR3 loop spans 13 amino acids. CDR1 is SGHTA, CDR2 FQGNSA, per germline.

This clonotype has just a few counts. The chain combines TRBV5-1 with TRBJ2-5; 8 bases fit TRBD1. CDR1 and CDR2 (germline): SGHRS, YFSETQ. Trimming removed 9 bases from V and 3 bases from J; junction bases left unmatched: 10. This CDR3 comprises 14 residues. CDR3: CATGGGTGEETQYF. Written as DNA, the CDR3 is TGCGCCACCGGGGGTGGGACAGGAGAAGAGACCCAGTACTTC. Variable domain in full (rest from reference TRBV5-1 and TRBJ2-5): KAGVTQTPRYLIKTRGQQVTLSCSPISGHRSVSWYQQTPGQGLQFLFEYFSETQRNKGNFPGRFSGRQFSNSRSEMNVSTLELGDSALYLCATGGGTGEETQYFGPGTRLLVL.

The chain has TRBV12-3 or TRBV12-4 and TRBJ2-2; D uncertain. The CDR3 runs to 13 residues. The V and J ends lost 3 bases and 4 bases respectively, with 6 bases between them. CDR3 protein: CASSFGVTGELFF. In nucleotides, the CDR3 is TGTGCCAGCAGTTTTGGGGTCACCGGGGAGCTGTTTTTT.

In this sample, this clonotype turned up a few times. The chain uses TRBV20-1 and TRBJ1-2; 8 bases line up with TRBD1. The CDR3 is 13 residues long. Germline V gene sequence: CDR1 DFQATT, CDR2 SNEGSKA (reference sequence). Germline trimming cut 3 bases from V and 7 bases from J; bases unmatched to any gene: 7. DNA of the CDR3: TGCAGTGCTAGGACAGGGGTTCCAACTGGCTACACCTTC. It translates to CSARTGVPTGYTF.

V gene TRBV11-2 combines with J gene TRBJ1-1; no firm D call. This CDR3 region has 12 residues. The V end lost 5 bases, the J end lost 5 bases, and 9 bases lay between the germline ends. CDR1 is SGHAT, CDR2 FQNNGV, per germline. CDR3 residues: CASSLELTEAFF. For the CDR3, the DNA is TGTGCCAGCAGCCTTGAACTGACTGAAGCTTTCTTT.

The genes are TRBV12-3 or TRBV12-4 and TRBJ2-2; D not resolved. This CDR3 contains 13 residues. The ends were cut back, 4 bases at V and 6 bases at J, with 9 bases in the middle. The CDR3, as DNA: TGTGCCAGCAGTTGGGGTGGTTCCGGGGAGCTGTTTTTT. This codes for CASSWGGSGELFF.

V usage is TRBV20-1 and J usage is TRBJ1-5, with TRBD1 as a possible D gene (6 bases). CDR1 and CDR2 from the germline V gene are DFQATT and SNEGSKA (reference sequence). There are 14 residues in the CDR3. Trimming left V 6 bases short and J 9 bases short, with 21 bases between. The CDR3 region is CSAQGGAEAGPQHF. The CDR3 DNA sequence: TGCAGTGCCCAAGGGGGGGCAGAAGCAGGGCCCCAGCATTTT.

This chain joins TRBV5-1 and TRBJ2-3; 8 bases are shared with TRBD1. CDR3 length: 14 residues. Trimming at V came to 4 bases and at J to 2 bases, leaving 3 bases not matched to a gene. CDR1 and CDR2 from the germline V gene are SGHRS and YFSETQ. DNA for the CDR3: TGCGCCAGCAGCGCAGGGGGCCTCACAGATACGCAGTATTTT. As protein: CASSAGGLTDTQYF.

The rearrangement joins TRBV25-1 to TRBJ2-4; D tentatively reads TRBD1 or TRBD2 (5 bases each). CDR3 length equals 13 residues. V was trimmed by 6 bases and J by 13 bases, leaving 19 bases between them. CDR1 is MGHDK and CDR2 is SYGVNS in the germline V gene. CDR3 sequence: CASRKGAMWEQYF. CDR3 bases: TGTGCCAGCAGGAAAGGGGCTATGTGGGAGCAGTACTTC.

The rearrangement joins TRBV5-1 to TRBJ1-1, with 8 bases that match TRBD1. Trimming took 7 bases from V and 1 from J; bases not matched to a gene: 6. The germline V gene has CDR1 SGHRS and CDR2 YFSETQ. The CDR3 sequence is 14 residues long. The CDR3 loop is CASVPGQENTEAFF. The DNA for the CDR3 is TGCGCCAGCGTACCGGGACAGGAGAACACTGAAGCTTTCTTT.

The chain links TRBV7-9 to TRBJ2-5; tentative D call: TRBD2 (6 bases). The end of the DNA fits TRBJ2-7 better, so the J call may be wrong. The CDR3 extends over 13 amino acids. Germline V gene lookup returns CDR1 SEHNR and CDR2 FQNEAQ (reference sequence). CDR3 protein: CASSLPLEGEQYF. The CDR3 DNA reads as TGTGCCAGCAGCTTACCATTGGAGGGCGAGCAGTACTTC.

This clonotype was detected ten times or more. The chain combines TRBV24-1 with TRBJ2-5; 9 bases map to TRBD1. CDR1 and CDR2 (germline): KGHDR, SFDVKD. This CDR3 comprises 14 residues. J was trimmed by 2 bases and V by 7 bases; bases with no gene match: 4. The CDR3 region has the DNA TGTGCCACCAGCCCGGGACAGGGACAAGAGACCCAGTACTTC. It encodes CATSPGQGQETQYF.

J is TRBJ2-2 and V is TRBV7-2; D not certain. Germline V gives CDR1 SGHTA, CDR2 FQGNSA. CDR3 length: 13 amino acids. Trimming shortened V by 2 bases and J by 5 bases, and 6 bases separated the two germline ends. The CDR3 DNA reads TGTGCCAGCAGCTTACCCCATACCGGGGAGCTGTTTTTT. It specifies CASSLPHTGELFF.

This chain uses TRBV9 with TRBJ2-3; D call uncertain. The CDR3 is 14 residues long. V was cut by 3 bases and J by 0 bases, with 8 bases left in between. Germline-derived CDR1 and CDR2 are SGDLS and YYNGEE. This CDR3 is CASSGRVSTDTQYF. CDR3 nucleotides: TGTGCCAGCAGCGGTAGGGTTAGCACAGATACGCAGTATTTT.

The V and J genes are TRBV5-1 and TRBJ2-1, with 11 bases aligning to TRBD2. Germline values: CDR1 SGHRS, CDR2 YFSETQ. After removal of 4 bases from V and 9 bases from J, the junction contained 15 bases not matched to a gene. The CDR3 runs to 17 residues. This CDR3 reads CASSGAGTSGRIGEQFF. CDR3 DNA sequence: TGCGCCAGCAGCGGGGCCGGGACTAGCGGACGAATTGGTGAGCAGTTCTTC.